The sequence of this T cell receptor beta chain was determined in a study of blood T cells in healthy people across ages. Study as a whole: Template switching captured about one barcoded beta molecule per two T cells. The study's findings and limits: More naive CD4+ cells and higher diversity marked long-lived donors relative to aged donors.

Primed by a sample-barcoded 5' primer and a J-beta primer mix, a second PCR proceeded for 7 to 11 cycles. All samples gave at least 2.5 million CDR3-containing paired-end reads. TCRdb passed the 5' RACE reads through MiXCR, listing each CDR3 protein once. This sample has over 1,500,000 distinct CDR3 sequences, with 30% to 40% found just once. This clonotype was observed once. Its antigen remains unknown. V dropped 4 bases and J dropped 2; count of bases not matched to a gene: 15. The CDR3 is made up of 20 amino acids. Per the germline V gene, CDR1 is MDHEN and CDR2 is SYDVKM. The receptor was derived from a human donor in good health. The chain employs TRBV28 and TRBJ2-7; 15 bases map to TRBD2. The sequenced sample consisted of blood. CDR3 in DNA: TGTGCCAGCAGTTCCCCCTCGTGGACTAGCGGGGGGGCTATCCCCTACGAGCAGTACTTC. This encodes CASSSPSWTSGGAIPYEQYF.